This TCR beta chain came from a study of radiotherapy plus CTLA-4 blockade in lung cancer. Study information: Objective responses arose in roughly 18% of patients, and 31% experienced disease control. Study-wide findings and caveats: TCR clones originating in tumors grew in number in blood after radiotherapy plus ipilimumab.

V lost 4 bases, J lost 5 bases, and 12 bases lay in between. This CDR3 spans 15 amino acids. Germline loops: CDR1 LNHDA, CDR2 SQIVND (reference sequence). This clone was recorded once. Its antigen is not identified. Here immunoSEQ multiplex PCR was the method, and the copy in TCRdb shows in-frame clones only, minus some. The sample has approximately 76,000 clones, around 78% seen once. J is TRBJ1-6 and V is TRBV19; maybe TRBD1 (6 bases). The sample consisted of peripheral blood, taken from a patient treated with radiotherapy plus ipilimumab. The clonotype originates from a human donor with non-small cell lung cancer who had a partial response to radiotherapy plus ipilimumab. Some clones in this sample may be carry-over from other donors' samples. The CDR3 sequence is CASSTQGKDNSPLHF. The CDR3 coding sequence is TGTGCCAGTAGTACCCAGGGGAAGGATAATTCACCCCTCCACTTT.